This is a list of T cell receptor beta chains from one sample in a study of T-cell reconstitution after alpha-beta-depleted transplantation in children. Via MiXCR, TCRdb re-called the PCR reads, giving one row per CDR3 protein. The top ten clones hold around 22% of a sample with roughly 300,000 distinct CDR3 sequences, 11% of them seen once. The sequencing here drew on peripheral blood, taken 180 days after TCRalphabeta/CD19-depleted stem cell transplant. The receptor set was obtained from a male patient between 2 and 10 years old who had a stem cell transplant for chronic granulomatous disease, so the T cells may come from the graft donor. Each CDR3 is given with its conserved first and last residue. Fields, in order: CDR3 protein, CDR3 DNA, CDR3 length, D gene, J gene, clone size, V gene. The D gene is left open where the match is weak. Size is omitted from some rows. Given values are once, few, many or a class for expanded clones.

CDR3 protein: CASSKKQGPSYNEQFF
CDR3 DNA: TGTGCCAGCAGCAAAAAACAGGGGCCCTCCTACAATGAGCAGTTCTTC
CDR3 length: 16
D gene: TRBD1
J gene: TRBJ2-1
clone size: many
V gene: TRBV9

CDR3 protein: CASSFRQASGTQTQYF
CDR3 DNA: TGCGCCAGCAGTTTCCGGCAGGCTAGCGGGACGCAGACCCAGTACTTC
CDR3 length: 16
D gene: TRBD2
J gene: TRBJ2-5
clone size: many
V gene: TRBV4-3

CDR3 protein: CASSFQGIWTEAFF
CDR3 DNA: TGTGCCAGCAGTTTCCAGGGGATATGGACTGAAGCTTTCTTT
CDR3 length: 14
D gene: .
J gene: TRBJ1-1
clone size: few
V gene: TRBV12-3/TRBV12-4

CDR3 protein: CAISVLAGGRGEQFF
CDR3 DNA: TGTGCCATCAGCGTACTAGCGGGAGGGCGGGGTGAGCAGTTCTTC
CDR3 length: 15
D gene: TRBD2
J gene: TRBJ2-1
clone size: many
V gene: TRBV10-3

CDR3 protein: CASSPQTGSNEKLFF
CDR3 DNA: TGTGCCAGCTCACCACAGACAGGGTCTAATGAAAAACTGTTTTTT
CDR3 length: 15
D gene: TRBD1
J gene: TRBJ1-4
clone size: many
V gene: TRBV18

CDR3 protein: CASSQTHGEVTRRLF
CDR3 DNA: TGCGCCAGCAGCCAAACTCATGGGGAGGTGACTAGGCGTCTCTTT
CDR3 length: 15
D gene: .
J gene: TRBJ1-1
clone size: many
V gene: TRBV4-1

CDR3 protein: CATSTLSGTPNLELLHEQFF
CDR3 DNA: TGTGCCACCAGCACCCTATCCGGGACCCCGAACCTGGAGCTCCTCCATGAGCAGTTCTTC
CDR3 length: 20
D gene: .
J gene: TRBJ2-1
clone size: many
V gene: TRBV15

CDR3 protein: CASTGPEKLFF
CDR3 DNA: TGTGCCAGCACCGGTCCTGAAAAACTGTTTTTT
CDR3 length: 11
D gene: .
J gene: TRBJ1-4
clone size: many
V gene: TRBV6-1

CDR3 protein: CASSLVGVRETQYF
CDR3 DNA: TGCGCCAGCAGCTTGGTGGGGGTGCGGGAGACCCAGTACTTC
CDR3 length: 14
D gene: .
J gene: TRBJ2-5
clone size: many
V gene: TRBV5-1

CDR3 protein: CSARLDRDPYNEQFF
CDR3 DNA: TGCAGTGCTAGACTGGACAGGGACCCCTACAATGAGCAGTTCTTC
CDR3 length: 15
D gene: TRBD1
J gene: TRBJ2-1
clone size: many
V gene: TRBV20-1

CDR3 protein: CASSLASGGETQYF
CDR3 DNA: TGTGCCAGCAGCTTGGCTAGTGGTGGGGAGACCCAGTACTTC
CDR3 length: 14
D gene: .
J gene: TRBJ2-5
clone size: many
V gene: TRBV5-6

CDR3 protein: CASAGAVLSSGELFF
CDR3 DNA: TGCGCCAGCGCCGGGGCAGTACTATCATCCGGGGAGCTGTTTTTT
CDR3 length: 15
D gene: .
J gene: TRBJ2-2
clone size: many
V gene: TRBV5-1

CDR3 protein: CSAPFGGSRYNEQFF
CDR3 DNA: TGCAGTGCCCCGTTTGGCGGGAGTAGGTACAATGAGCAGTTCTTC
CDR3 length: 15
D gene: TRBD2
J gene: TRBJ2-1
clone size: many
V gene: TRBV20-1

CDR3 protein: CASSPRLAHEQYF
CDR3 DNA: TGTGCCAGCAGCCCCCGACTAGCCCACGAGCAGTACTTC
CDR3 length: 13
D gene: TRBD2
J gene: TRBJ2-7
clone size: many
V gene: TRBV12-3/TRBV12-4

CDR3 protein: CATSDFDRGRADTQYF
CDR3 DNA: TGTGCCACCAGTGATTTCGACAGGGGGCGCGCAGATACGCAGTATTTT
CDR3 length: 16
D gene: TRBD1
J gene: TRBJ2-3
clone size: many
V gene: TRBV24-1

CDR3 protein: CSGKGQAGQPQHF
CDR3 DNA: TGCAGTGGTAAGGGACAGGCGGGTCAGCCCCAGCATTTT
CDR3 length: 13
D gene: TRBD1
J gene: TRBJ1-5
clone size: many
V gene: TRBV20-1

CDR3 protein: CASSWDRGSYEQYF
CDR3 DNA: TGTGCCAGCAGCTGGGACAGGGGTTCCTACGAGCAGTACTTC
CDR3 length: 14
D gene: TRBD1
J gene: TRBJ2-7
clone size: many
V gene: TRBV7-2

CDR3 protein: CASSRTWTIRRQETQYF
CDR3 DNA: TGTGCCAGCAGTAGAACCTGGACTATTCGCCGGCAAGAGACCCAGTACTTC
CDR3 length: 17
D gene: .
J gene: TRBJ2-5
clone size: .
V gene: TRBV27

CDR3 protein: CASSLSGPRSAGAGGEQYF
CDR3 DNA: TGTGCCAGCAGCTTAAGTGGACCCCGGTCGGCGGGAGCCGGGGGCGAGCAGTACTTC
CDR3 length: 19
D gene: TRBD2
J gene: TRBJ2-7
clone size: many
V gene: TRBV11-2

CDR3 protein: CASSVWGFLQETQYF
CDR3 DNA: TGTGCCAGCAGTGTCTGGGGTTTCCTACAAGAGACCCAGTACTTC
CDR3 length: 15
D gene: .
J gene: TRBJ2-5
clone size: few
V gene: TRBV2

CDR3 protein: CASSQDGRTPSALEQFF
CDR3 DNA: TGTGCCAGCAGCCAAGATGGGAGGACCCCCTCTGCCCTAGAGCAGTTCTTC
CDR3 length: 17
D gene: .
J gene: TRBJ2-1
clone size: many
V gene: TRBV4-2

CDR3 protein: CASSPPSGRPDTQYF
CDR3 DNA: TGTGCCAGCAGTCCACCTAGCGGGAGGCCAGATACGCAGTATTTT
CDR3 length: 15
D gene: TRBD2
J gene: TRBJ2-3
clone size: many
V gene: TRBV12-3/TRBV12-4

CDR3 protein: CASSLLASRNEQFF
CDR3 DNA: TGTGCCAGCAGCTTATTGGCTAGTCGTAATGAGCAGTTCTTC
CDR3 length: 14
D gene: .
J gene: TRBJ2-1
clone size: many
V gene: TRBV7-2

CDR3 protein: CASSQVFINYNEQFF
CDR3 DNA: TGTGCCAGCAGCCAAGTCTTTATTAATTACAATGAGCAGTTCTTC
CDR3 length: 15
D gene: .
J gene: TRBJ2-1
clone size: many
V gene: TRBV3-1

CDR3 protein: CASSFIWGGLVETQYF
CDR3 DNA: TGTGCCAGCAGCTTCATTTGGGGGGGCCTGGTGGAGACCCAGTACTTC
CDR3 length: 16
D gene: .
J gene: TRBJ2-5
clone size: many
V gene: TRBV7-6

CDR3 protein: CAITARTGLTGELFF
CDR3 DNA: TGTGCCATCACCGCTCGGACAGGGTTGACCGGGGAGCTGTTTTTT
CDR3 length: 15
D gene: TRBD1
J gene: TRBJ2-2
clone size: many
V gene: TRBV10-3

CDR3 protein: CASSLALTRDAGPYEQYF
CDR3 DNA: TGTGCCAGCAGCTTAGCCCTGACCCGGGACGCAGGGCCCTACGAGCAGTACTTC
CDR3 length: 18
D gene: .
J gene: TRBJ2-7
clone size: few
V gene: TRBV12-3/TRBV12-4

CDR3 protein: CATSTRGLNIQYF
CDR3 DNA: TGTGCCACCAGCACCCGGGGTTTAAACATTCAGTACTTC
CDR3 length: 13
D gene: .
J gene: TRBJ2-4
clone size: few
V gene: TRBV15

CDR3 protein: CASSERVYEQYF
CDR3 DNA: TGTGCCAGCAGTGAAAGGGTTTACGAGCAGTACTTC
CDR3 length: 12
D gene: .
J gene: TRBJ2-7
clone size: many
V gene: TRBV12-3/TRBV12-4

CDR3 protein: CASSLLTLETQYF
CDR3 DNA: TGCGCCAGCAGCCTGCTGACCCTGGAGACCCAGTACTTC
CDR3 length: 13
D gene: .
J gene: TRBJ2-5
clone size: many
V gene: TRBV5-1

CDR3 protein: CASSHGLAGGPGETQYF
CDR3 DNA: TGTGCCAGCAGCCACGGACTAGCGGGAGGGCCCGGGGAGACCCAGTACTTC
CDR3 length: 17
D gene: TRBD2
J gene: TRBJ2-5
clone size: .
V gene: TRBV4-2

CDR3 protein: CSARVNRGPDYGYTF
CDR3 DNA: TGCAGTGCTAGAGTGAACAGGGGGCCTGACTATGGCTACACCTTC
CDR3 length: 15
D gene: TRBD1
J gene: TRBJ1-2
clone size: many
V gene: TRBV20-1

CDR3 protein: CASRTDRGHTGELFF
CDR3 DNA: TGTGCCAGCAGAACGGACAGGGGCCACACCGGGGAGCTGTTTTTT
CDR3 length: 15
D gene: TRBD1
J gene: TRBJ2-2
clone size: .
V gene: TRBV6-1

CDR3 protein: CSARAPGLAGGVNIQYF
CDR3 DNA: TGCAGTGCTAGAGCCCCGGGACTAGCGGGAGGGGTGAACATTCAGTACTTC
CDR3 length: 17
D gene: TRBD2
J gene: TRBJ2-4
clone size: many
V gene: TRBV20-1

CDR3 protein: CASSPLAGYTDTQYF
CDR3 DNA: TGTGCCAGCAGCCCATTAGCGGGGTACACAGATACGCAGTATTTT
CDR3 length: 15
D gene: TRBD2
J gene: TRBJ2-3
clone size: many
V gene: TRBV11-2

CDR3 protein: CSARQGPDTQYF
CDR3 DNA: TGCAGTGCTAGACAGGGTCCAGATACGCAGTATTTT
CDR3 length: 12
D gene: .
J gene: TRBJ2-3
clone size: many
V gene: TRBV20-1

CDR3 protein: CASSLANRVTEQYF
CDR3 DNA: TGCGCCAGCAGCTTGGCCAACAGGGTTACGGAGCAGTACTTC
CDR3 length: 14
D gene: .
J gene: TRBJ2-7
clone size: many
V gene: TRBV5-1

CDR3 protein: CASSEDGLHSYNEQFF
CDR3 DNA: TGCGCCAGCAGCGAGGATGGACTGCACTCCTACAATGAGCAGTTCTTC
CDR3 length: 16
D gene: .
J gene: TRBJ2-1
clone size: many
V gene: TRBV5-1

CDR3 protein: CASRGWSGNTIYF
CDR3 DNA: TGTGCCAGCAGAGGGTGGTCTGGAAACACCATATATTTT
CDR3 length: 13
D gene: .
J gene: TRBJ1-3
clone size: many
V gene: TRBV12-3/TRBV12-4

CDR3 protein: CASSGSSYNYEQYF
CDR3 DNA: TGTGCCAGCAGTGGAAGCTCCTATAACTACGAGCAGTACTTC
CDR3 length: 14
D gene: .
J gene: TRBJ2-7
clone size: many
V gene: TRBV2

CDR3 protein: CASSQEKLGAVEQFF
CDR3 DNA: TGCGCCAGCAGCCAAGAGAAGCTCGGAGCGGTCGAGCAGTTCTTC
CDR3 length: 15
D gene: .
J gene: TRBJ2-1
clone size: many
V gene: TRBV4-3

CDR3 protein: CSARESGSETQYF
CDR3 DNA: TGCAGTGCTAGAGAAAGCGGGAGTGAGACCCAGTACTTC
CDR3 length: 13
D gene: TRBD2
J gene: TRBJ2-5
clone size: many
V gene: TRBV20-1

CDR3 protein: CASCRDLGQAALHF
CDR3 DNA: TGTGCCTCCTGCCGAGACCTAGGACAGGCGGCCCTCCACTTC
CDR3 length: 14
D gene: TRBD1
J gene: TRBJ2-4
clone size: .
V gene: TRBV3-1

CDR3 protein: CASQDIAKNIQYF
CDR3 DNA: TGTGCCAGCCAAGACATCGCCAAAAACATTCAGTACTTC
CDR3 length: 13
D gene: .
J gene: TRBJ2-4
clone size: many
V gene: TRBV27

CDR3 protein: CASSQRLAGGSETQYF
CDR3 DNA: TGCGCCAGCAGCCAAAGACTAGCGGGAGGTTCAGAGACCCAGTACTTC
CDR3 length: 16
D gene: TRBD2
J gene: TRBJ2-5
clone size: many
V gene: TRBV4-3

CDR3 protein: CASSVGLFAETQYF
CDR3 DNA: TGTGCCAGCAGCGTTGGCCTTTTCGCAGAGACCCAGTACTTC
CDR3 length: 14
D gene: .
J gene: TRBJ2-5
clone size: many
V gene: TRBV6-1

CDR3 protein: CASSFLAYSYNEQFF
CDR3 DNA: TGTGCCAGCAGTTTCCTAGCGTACTCCTACAATGAGCAGTTCTTC
CDR3 length: 15
D gene: .
J gene: TRBJ2-1
clone size: .
V gene: TRBV2

CDR3 protein: CASSQAPGTSTDTQYF
CDR3 DNA: TGCGCCAGCAGCCAAGCCCCCGGGACTAGCACAGATACGCAGTATTTT
CDR3 length: 16
D gene: .
J gene: TRBJ2-3
clone size: many
V gene: TRBV4-3

CDR3 protein: CASSLAGDDRNEQFF
CDR3 DNA: TGTGCCAGCAGCTTAGCGGGAGACGATCGCAATGAGCAGTTCTTC
CDR3 length: 15
D gene: TRBD2
J gene: TRBJ2-1
clone size: .
V gene: TRBV12-3/TRBV12-4

CDR3 protein: CASSSTGWKETQYF
CDR3 DNA: TGTGCCAGCTCATCGACAGGGTGGAAAGAGACCCAGTACTTC
CDR3 length: 14
D gene: TRBD1
J gene: TRBJ2-5
clone size: few
V gene: TRBV18

CDR3 protein: CASSVGRGPSYNEQFF
CDR3 DNA: TGTGCCAGCAGCGTAGGGAGAGGACCCTCCTACAATGAGCAGTTCTTC
CDR3 length: 16
D gene: .
J gene: TRBJ2-1
clone size: few
V gene: TRBV9